One TCR beta chain is described in this entry. Antigen unknown. Sorted naive CD8 T cells, about 20,000 to 1,100,000, were sequenced from 10%, 30% or 50% RNA. This sample was taken from a study of molecular identifiers for immune sequencing clone quantification. TCRdb processed the PCR reads anew with MiXCR; each CDR3 protein has one entry. The sample lists some 680,000 distinct CDR3 sequences; less than 30% were seen once. CDR1 is SGHTA, CDR2 FQGTGA, per germline. Trimming took off 3 bases at V and 0 bases at J, with 14 bases between the two ends. The CDR3 extends over 16 amino acids. Study-level results: Single-cell amounts of spiked Jurkat TCR RNA were reportedly detectable among fewer than 1.3 million naive cells.

The specimen sequenced was naive CD8+ T cells from blood, with Jurkat cell RNA spiked in. The subset is: FACS-sorted CD8+CD4-CCR7+CD45RA+ naive T cells. This sequence originates from a human donor in good health. Some libraries in this study had Jurkat cell RNA spiked in. The chain carries TRBV7-3 and TRBJ2-5, with D perhaps assigned TRBD1 or TRBD2 (6 bases each). The CDR3 protein is CASSLGGPAYQETQYF. The CDR3 nucleotides read TGTGCCAGCAGCTTGGGGGGCCCGGCGTACCAAGAGACCCAGTACTTC.